Listed below are T cell receptor beta chains from one sample, sequenced in a study of response to subunit inactivated influenza vaccine. MiXCR was run by TCRdb on the RT-PCR reads, yielding one entry per CDR3 protein. The sample records more than 450,000 distinct CDR3 sequences, around 10% being singletons. The same data also went into a second study, on T cells expressing NK-cell markers.

The specimen was PBMCs from blood, collected on the day of vaccination. These receptor sequences come from a man in his fifties who received an inactivated influenza vaccine. The CDR3 runs from the conserved cysteine through the conserved F or W. The D gene is left open where the match is weak. The size field is filled for only some rows; it gives once, few, many or a size class.

>TRBV4-2|NA|TRBJ2-2|NA
CASSPITTGELFF
TGTGCCAGCAGCCCTATAACCACCGGGGAGCTGTTTTTT
>TRBV29-1|few|TRBJ1-5|NA
CSAQDTDPGQPQHF
TGCAGCGCTCAGGACACGGACCCTGGGCAGCCCCAGCATTTT
>TRBV7-2|NA|TRBJ1-2|TRBD1
CASSSWTGDYNYGYTF
TGTGCCAGCAGCTCCTGGACAGGGGACTATAACTATGGCTACACCTTC
>TRBV7-2|NA|TRBJ2-7|TRBD1
CASSRVASGTASYEQYF
TGTGCCAGCAGCCGAGTAGCCTCTGGGACAGCCTCCTACGAGCAGTACTTC
>TRBV7-2|few|TRBJ1-2|TRBD1
CASSKRDRGYYGYTF
TGTGCCAGCAGCAAGCGGGACAGGGGGTATTATGGCTACACCTTC
>TRBV9|few|TRBJ1-6|NA
CASSPQAGSGSPLHF
TGTGCCAGCAGCCCGCAGGCTGGGTCAGGGTCACCCCTCCACTTT
>TRBV5-1|many|TRBJ2-2|TRBD2
CASSPITSGSTGELFF
TGCGCCAGCAGCCCTATTACTAGCGGGAGTACCGGGGAGCTGTTTTTT
>TRBV20-1|few|TRBJ2-5|TRBD2
CSTGLAGVPAQYF
TGCAGTACGGGACTAGCGGGGGTCCCAGCCCAGTACTTC
>TRBV29-1|few|TRBJ2-7|NA
CSAGQRTYEQYF
TGCAGCGCTGGACAGAGGACCTACGAGCAGTACTTC
>TRBV15|few|TRBJ2-3|TRBD2
CATGLAGGSDTQYF
TGTGCCACCGGGCTAGCGGGAGGGTCAGATACGCAGTATTTT
>TRBV28|few|TRBJ2-5|TRBD1
CASSITGGAGETQYF
TGTGCCAGCAGTATAACAGGGGGCGCCGGGGAGACCCAGTACTTC
>TRBV14|many|TRBJ2-1|TRBD2
CASSRILGGSIYNEQFF
TGTGCCAGCAGCCGAATCCTTGGCGGGAGTATCTACAATGAGCAGTTCTTC